This TCR beta chain comes out of a study of CD8 T cells in Susac syndrome. V shed 4 bases, J shed 5 bases, and the junction held 4 bases outside the gene matches. Germline V gives CDR1 MNHEY, CDR2 SMNVEV (reference sequence). The CDR3 extends over 14 amino acids. Through negative isolation, CD4+ and CD8+ T cells were obtained, while TEMRA cells were enriched using FACS. Reverse transcription of 0.5 to 1 ug RNA was carried out with random hexamers. TCRdb reanalysed the immunoSEQ multiplex PCR reads using MiXCR and keeps one entry per CDR3 protein. The sample consists of about 180,000 distinct CDR3 sequences, roughly 96% of them appearing once.

The sequenced sample was CD8+ T cells from PBMCs. The chain joins TRBV27 to TRBJ2-7; 11 nucleotides line up with TRBD2. This TCR was sampled from a human donor with multiple sclerosis. The CDR3 bases are TGTGCCAGCAGTTCTCCGGGACTAGCGGACGAGCAGTACTTC. Protein: CASSSPGLADEQYF.